The 6 T cell receptor beta chains given below trace back to one sample, sequenced in a study of cytomegalovirus exposure and HLA in healthy donors. In the PCR, 60 Vbeta and 13 Jbeta primers were used. The table came from immunoSEQ multiplex PCR; TCRdb's copy has only in-frame clones and leaves some out. The table lists 55,000 or so clones, about three quarters of them singletons. Source material: PBMCs. Receptors were obtained from a man between 18 and 29 years old in good health and CMV-seronegative.

The chain combines TRBV2 with TRBJ2-3; TRBD2 agrees at 7 bases. After removal of 4 bases from V and 0 bases from J, the junction contained 1 base not matched to a gene. This CDR3 spans 14 amino acids. Germline V gene sequence: CDR1 SNHLY, CDR2 FYNNEI. This CDR3 is CASSGSGSTDTQYF. CDR3 coding DNA: TGTGCCAGCAGTGGTAGCGGGAGCACAGATACGCAGTATTTT.

The chain joins TRBV5-4 to TRBJ1-2; D is undetermined. The CDR3 length is 15 residues. The V and J ends lost 4 bases and 3 bases respectively, with 16 bases between them. In germline, CDR1 is SGHNT, CDR2 YYREEE (reference sequence). CDR3 nucleotides: TGTGCCAGCAGCCTCGACAAGACAAAGCACTATGGCTACACCTTC. Translated, it gives CASSLDKTKHYGYTF. Variable domain in full (rest from reference TRBV5-4 and TRBJ1-2): ETGVTQSPTHLIKTRGQQVTLRCSSQSGHNTVSWYQQALGQGPQFIFQYYREEENGRGNFPPRFSGLQFPNYSSELNVNALELDDSALYLCASSLDKTKHYGYTFGSGTRLTVV.

This rearrangement joins TRBV7-2 to TRBJ2-4; no firm D call. This CDR3 contains 14 residues. From germline, CDR1 is SGHTA and CDR2 FQGNSA. V was pared by 1 base and J by 0 bases, with 4 bases between. For the CDR3, the DNA is TGTGCCAGCAGCTTAGAGCGAGCCAAAAACATTCAGTACTTC. It specifies CASSLERAKNIQYF.

This clone was counted between two and nine times. This chain connects TRBV6-5 to TRBJ1-1, with D perhaps matching TRBD1 (6 bases). V lost 7 bases, J lost 7 bases, and 19 bases lay in between. The CDR3 spans 14 residues. Germline CDR1 and CDR2: MNHEY and SVGAGI. The CDR3 coding sequence is TGTGCCAGCAATCTAAATTTGGGGGCAGGTGAAGCTTTCTTT. It yields the protein CASNLNLGAGEAFF.

This clone has more than one count but fewer than ten. V is TRBV5-1 and J is TRBJ2-7; 14 nucleotides line up with TRBD2. Germline-derived CDR1 and CDR2 are SGHRS and YFSETQ. After removal of 4 bases from V and 3 bases from J, the junction contained 6 bases not matched to a gene. This CDR3 has 16 residues. The CDR3 reads CASSPGLAGEYYEQYF. The CDR3 DNA reads TGCGCCAGCAGCCCGGGACTAGCGGGGGAGTACTACGAGCAGTACTTC. Full variable domain (rest looked up from reference TRBV5-1 and TRBJ2-7): KAGVTQTPRYLIKTRGQQVTLSCSPISGHRSVSWYQQTPGQGLQFLFEYFSETQRNKGNFPGRFSGRQFSNSRSEMNVSTLELGDSALYLCASSPGLAGEYYEQYFGPGTRLTVT.

J is TRBJ2-1 and V is TRBV7-9; 8 bases fit TRBD1. J gave up 5 bases and V 6 bases, and 9 bases lay outside the gene matches. Germline V lookup: CDR1 SEHNR, CDR2 FQNEAQ (reference sequence). The CDR3 has 15 amino acids. This CDR3 reads CASSPGQGLDNEQFF. In DNA, the CDR3 is TGTGCCAGCAGTCCTGGACAGGGCCTCGACAATGAGCAGTTCTTC.